This T cell receptor beta chain derives from a study of blood T cells in healthy people across ages. As for the study in general: Per two T cells, about one barcoded beta molecule was captured through template switching.

The CDR3 is 16 amino acids. V gave up 5 bases and J gave up 1 base; unmatched junction bases: 7. The germline V gene has CDR1 SGHVS and CDR2 FQNEAQ. With a J-beta primer mix and a sample-barcoded 5' primer, a second PCR ran 7 to 11 cycles. TCRdb fed the 5' RACE reads into MiXCR, producing one record per CDR3 protein. The data contain around 990,000 distinct CDR3 sequences, 20% to 25% of them seen just once; the ten biggest clones take up approximately 0.79%. The sample was also linked to a second study, of T cells of mothers and their children. That work states: Added by the second PCR's M1S primer were sample barcodes and 2-4 random nucleotides. Per mother, over 8 million TCR beta CDR3 reads were obtained; per child, roughly 2.9 million. Overlap in related mother-child pairs always slightly exceeded unrelated pairs, never significantly.

The V and J genes are TRBV7-8 and TRBJ2-3, with 9 bases lining up with TRBD2. Sequencing was carried out using blood. This receptor was taken from a girl aged 2 to 10 in good health. The DNA for the CDR3 is TGTGCCAGCAGCGCCCTAGCGGGGTGGGGCACAGATACGCAGTATTTT. Translated, it gives CASSALAGWGTDTQYF.